This T cell receptor beta chain is from a study of Tregs in tolerant kidney transplant recipients. Overall study results and limits: This study did not directly address biological reproducibility.

Turning to this clone: Its antigen remains unknown.

This CDR3 contains 13 residues. V shed 3 bases and J shed 7 bases, with 10 bases lying between them. The germline V gene has CDR1 MNHNY and CDR2 SVGAGI (reference sequence). This table comes from immunoSEQ multiplex PCR, and its TCRdb copy is limited to in-frame clones, with some not included. This table has some 90,000 clones, over 85% appearing once. CD4+CD25+CD127- Tregs, CD4+CD25- non-Tregs, CD4 and CD8 cells were sorted. This TCR derives from a human donor in good health. The chain has TRBV6-6 and TRBJ2-1; D remains unclear. The specimen was CD8+ T cells from blood. This CDR3 is CASSYSPQNEQFF. CDR3 coding DNA: TGTGCCAGCAGTTATTCCCCCCAGAATGAGCAGTTCTTC.